These 3 T cell receptor beta chains were all obtained from the same sample, sequenced in a study of blood T cell repertoires in COVID-19. Sequencing used immunoSEQ multiplex PCR; TCRdb keeps in-frame clones, though not all of them. The profile covers roughly 150,000 clones, with more than 70% appearing a single time and around 2% taken by the ten largest. The sequenced sample consisted of peripheral blood. The receptors stem from a man aged 45-60 years who had recovered from COVID-19.

This clone has a single count. This chain joins TRBV6-5 and TRBJ1-1; perhaps TRBD1 as D (5 bases). Germline V gene sequence: CDR1 MNHEY, CDR2 SVGAGI. This CDR3 region has 14 residues. V was shortened by 4 bases and J by 4 bases, with 13 bases between the two germline ends. For the CDR3, the DNA is TGTGCCAGCAGTTCCTCGACAGACACCACTGAAGCTTTCTTT. This codes for CASSSSTDTTEAFF.

The V call is TRBV9, the J call TRBJ2-7, with D uncertain. This CDR3 is 14 amino acids long. V was pared by 0 bases and J by 7 bases, with 14 bases between. Per the germline V gene, CDR1 is SGDLS and CDR2 is YYNGEE. CDR3 DNA sequence: TGTGCCAGCAGCGTAGGTTCTCTCGGAGAGGAGCAGTACTTC. Translated: CASSVGSLGEEQYF. Complete variable domain (other parts from reference TRBV9 and TRBJ2-7): DSGVTQTPKHLITATGQRVTLRCSPRSGDLSVYWYQQSLDQGLQFLIQYYNGEERAKGNILERFSAQQFPDLHSELNLSSLELGDSALYFCASSVGSLGEEQYFGPGTRLTVT.

The chain combines TRBV12-3 or TRBV12-4 with TRBJ2-1, with unresolved D. V was cut by 1 base and J by 6 bases, with 7 bases left in between. The CDR3 is 13 residues long. CDR3: CASSLGGPNEQFF. The DNA for the CDR3 is TGTGCCAGCAGTTTAGGAGGCCCCAATGAGCAGTTCTTC.